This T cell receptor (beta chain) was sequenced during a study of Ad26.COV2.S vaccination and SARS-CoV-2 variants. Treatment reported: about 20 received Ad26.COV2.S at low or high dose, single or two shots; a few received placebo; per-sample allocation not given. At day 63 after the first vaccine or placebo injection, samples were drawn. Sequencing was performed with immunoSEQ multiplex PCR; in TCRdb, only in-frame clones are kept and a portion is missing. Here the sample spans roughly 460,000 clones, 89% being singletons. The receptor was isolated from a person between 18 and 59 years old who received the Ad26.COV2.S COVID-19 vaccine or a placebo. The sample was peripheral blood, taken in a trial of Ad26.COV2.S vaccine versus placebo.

For the CDR3, the DNA is TGCGCCAGCAGCTTGGGTTTAGCGGGGGGGTACACAGATACGCAGTATTTT. This gives the protein CASSLGLAGGYTDTQYF. V is TRBV5-1 and J is TRBJ2-3, with 11 bases aligning to TRBD2. The germline CDR1 and CDR2 sequences are SGHRS and YFSETQ. Trimming removed 0 bases from V and 2 bases from J; junction bases left unmatched: 5. This CDR3 comprises 17 residues.